This paragraph reports one T cell receptor beta chain. The antigen remains undetermined. These data belong to a study of blood T cells in healthy people across ages. Study-wide context: Roughly one uniquely barcoded beta molecule per two T cells was captured.

Individuals who donated were healthy Caucasians from Russia aged about 6 to 95. With 2 bases clipped from V and 4 bases from J, the junction kept 13 bases outside the gene matches. Germline V CDR1 and CDR2: DFQATT, SNEGSKA (reference sequence). This CDR3 is 17 amino acids long. General study results and limits: Naive T cell percentage by flow cytometry tracked strongly with beta diversity. Any changes in expanded clonotypes were possibly confounded, as donor CMV status remained unknown.

Next came a second PCR, run for about 7 to 12 cycles, which used a sample-barcoded 5' primer along with a J-beta primer mix. Each CDR3 protein is one row after TCRdb ran MiXCR on the 5' RACE reads. The sample lists around 500,000 distinct CDR3 sequences, 40% to 50% occurring once. V is TRBV20-1 and J is TRBJ1-1, with 10 bases matching TRBD1. The sample taken for sequencing was blood. This clonotype originated in an elderly man in good health. CDR3 DNA: TGCAGTGCTAGACGGGACAGGGGTGTTCGGATTTCCACTGAAGCTTTCTTT. Its translation: CSARRDRGVRISTEAFF.